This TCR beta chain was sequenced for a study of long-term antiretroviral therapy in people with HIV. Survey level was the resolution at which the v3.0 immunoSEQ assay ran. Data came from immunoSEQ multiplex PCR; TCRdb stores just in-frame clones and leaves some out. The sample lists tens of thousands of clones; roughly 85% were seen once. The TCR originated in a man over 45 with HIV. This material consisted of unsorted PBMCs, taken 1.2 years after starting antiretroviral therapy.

The CDR3 here is CASSTIGANTGELFF. DNA of the CDR3: TGTGCCAGCAGTACGATCGGGGCGAACACCGGGGAGCTGTTTTTT. The rearrangement joins TRBV25-1 to TRBJ2-2, with TRBD2 as a possible D gene (5 bases). Germline-derived CDR1 and CDR2 are MGHDK and SYGVNS. This CDR3 has 15 amino acids. Trimming stripped 5 bases from V and 0 bases from J, with 10 bases between.